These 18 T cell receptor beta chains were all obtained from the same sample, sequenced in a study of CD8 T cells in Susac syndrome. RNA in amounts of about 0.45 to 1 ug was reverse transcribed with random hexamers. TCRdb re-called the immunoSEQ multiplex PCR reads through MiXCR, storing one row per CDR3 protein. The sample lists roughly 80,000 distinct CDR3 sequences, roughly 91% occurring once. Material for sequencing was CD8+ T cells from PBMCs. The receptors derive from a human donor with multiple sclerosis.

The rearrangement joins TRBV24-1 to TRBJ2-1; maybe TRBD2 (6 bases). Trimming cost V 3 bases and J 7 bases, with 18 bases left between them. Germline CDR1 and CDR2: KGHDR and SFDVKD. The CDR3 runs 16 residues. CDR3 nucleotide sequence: TGTGCCACCAGTGATACCGGGGCGGGATCCGGTAATGAGCAGTTCTTC. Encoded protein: CATSDTGAGSGNEQFF.

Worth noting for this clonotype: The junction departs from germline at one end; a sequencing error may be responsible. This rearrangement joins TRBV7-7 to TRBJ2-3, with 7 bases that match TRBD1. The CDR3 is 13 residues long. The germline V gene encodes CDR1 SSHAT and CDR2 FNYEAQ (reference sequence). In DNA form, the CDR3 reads TGTGCTAGCAGCGATACAGGGGTAGATACGCAGTATTTT. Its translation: CASSDTGVDTQYF.

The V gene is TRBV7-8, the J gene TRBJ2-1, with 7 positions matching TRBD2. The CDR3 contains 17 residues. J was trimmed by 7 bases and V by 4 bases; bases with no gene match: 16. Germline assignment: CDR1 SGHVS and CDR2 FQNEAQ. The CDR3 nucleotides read TGTGCCAGCAGCTCGTATCCTCTAGCGGACGGAGGTAATGAGCAGTTCTTC. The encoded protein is CASSSYPLADGGNEQFF.

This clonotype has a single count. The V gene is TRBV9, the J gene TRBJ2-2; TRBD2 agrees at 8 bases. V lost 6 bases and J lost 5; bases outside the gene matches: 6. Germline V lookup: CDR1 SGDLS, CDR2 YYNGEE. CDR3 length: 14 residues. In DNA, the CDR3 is TGTGCCAGCACCCTCGGGGGGGGTACCGGGGAGCTGTTTTTT. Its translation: CASTLGGGTGELFF.

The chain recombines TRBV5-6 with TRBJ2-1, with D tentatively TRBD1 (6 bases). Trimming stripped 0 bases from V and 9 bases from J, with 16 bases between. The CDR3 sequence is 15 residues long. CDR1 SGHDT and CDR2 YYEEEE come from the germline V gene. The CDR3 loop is CASSLAGDPLAEQFF. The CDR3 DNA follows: TGTGCCAGCAGCTTGGCAGGGGACCCCTTGGCTGAGCAGTTCTTC.

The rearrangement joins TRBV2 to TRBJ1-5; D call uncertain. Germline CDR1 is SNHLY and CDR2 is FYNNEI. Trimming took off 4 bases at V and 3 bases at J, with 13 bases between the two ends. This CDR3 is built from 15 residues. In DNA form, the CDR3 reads TGTGCCAGCAGTGGGGGTATGGTCATCAATCAGCCCCAGCATTTT. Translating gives CASSGGMVINQPQHF. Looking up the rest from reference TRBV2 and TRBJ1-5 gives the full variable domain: EPEVTQTPSHQVTQMGQEVILRCVPISNHLYFYWYRQILGQKVEFLVSFYNNEISEKSEIFDDQFSVERPDGSNFTLKIRSTKLEDSAMYFCASSGGMVINQPQHFGDGTRLSIL.

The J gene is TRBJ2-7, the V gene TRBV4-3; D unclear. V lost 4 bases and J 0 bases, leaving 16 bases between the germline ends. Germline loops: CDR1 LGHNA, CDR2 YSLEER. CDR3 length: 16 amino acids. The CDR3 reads CASSPTPQLFSYEQYF. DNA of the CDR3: TGCGCCAGCAGCCCCACTCCCCAACTATTCTCCTACGAGCAGTACTTC.

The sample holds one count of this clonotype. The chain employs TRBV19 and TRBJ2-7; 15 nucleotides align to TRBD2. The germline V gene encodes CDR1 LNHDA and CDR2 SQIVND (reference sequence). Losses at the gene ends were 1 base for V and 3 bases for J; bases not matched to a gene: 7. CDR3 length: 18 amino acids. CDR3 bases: TGTGCCAGTAGTATAGCCCGCCCGGGACTAGCGGGAGGCTACGAGCAGTACTTC. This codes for CASSIARPGLAGGYEQYF.

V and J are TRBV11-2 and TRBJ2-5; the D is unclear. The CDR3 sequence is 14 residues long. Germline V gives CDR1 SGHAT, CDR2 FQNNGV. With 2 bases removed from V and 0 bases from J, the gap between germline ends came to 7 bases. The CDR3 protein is CASSLIYYQETQYF. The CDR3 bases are TGTGCCAGCAGCTTAATTTACTACCAAGAGACCCAGTACTTC.

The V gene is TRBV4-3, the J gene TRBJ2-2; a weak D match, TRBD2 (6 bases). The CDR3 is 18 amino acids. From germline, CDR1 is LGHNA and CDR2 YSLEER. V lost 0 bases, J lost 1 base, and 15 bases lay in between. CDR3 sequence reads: CASSQEDYAGLNTGELFF. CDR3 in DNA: TGCGCCAGCAGCCAAGAGGATTATGCGGGATTGAACACCGGGGAGCTGTTTTTT.

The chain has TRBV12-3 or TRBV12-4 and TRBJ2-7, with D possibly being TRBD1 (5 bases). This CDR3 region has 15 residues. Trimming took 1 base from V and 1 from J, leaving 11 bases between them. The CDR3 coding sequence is TGTGCCAGCAGTTTAGGCCAGGGTCGGTCCTACGAGCAGTACTTC. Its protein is CASSLGQGRSYEQYF.

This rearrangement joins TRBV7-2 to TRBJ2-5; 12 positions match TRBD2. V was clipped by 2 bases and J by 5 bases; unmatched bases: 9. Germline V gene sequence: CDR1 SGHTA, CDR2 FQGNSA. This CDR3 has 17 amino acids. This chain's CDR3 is CASSLIPTSGSTETQYF. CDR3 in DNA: TGTGCCAGCAGCTTAATTCCGACTAGCGGGAGTACGGAGACCCAGTACTTC.

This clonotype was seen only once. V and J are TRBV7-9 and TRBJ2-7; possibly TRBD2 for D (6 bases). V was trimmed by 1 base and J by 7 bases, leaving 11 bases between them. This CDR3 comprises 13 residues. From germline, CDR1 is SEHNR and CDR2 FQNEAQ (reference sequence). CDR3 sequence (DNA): TGTGCCAGCAGCTTAGGCAGGGCGGGGGAGCAGTACTTC. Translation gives CASSLGRAGEQYF.

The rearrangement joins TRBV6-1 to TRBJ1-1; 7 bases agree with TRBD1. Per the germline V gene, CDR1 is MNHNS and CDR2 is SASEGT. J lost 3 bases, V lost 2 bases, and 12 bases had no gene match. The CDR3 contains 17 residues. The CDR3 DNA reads TGTGCCAGCAGTGAAAGAGGACAGGACATATCGGACACTGAAGCTTTCTTT. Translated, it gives CASSERGQDISDTEAFF.

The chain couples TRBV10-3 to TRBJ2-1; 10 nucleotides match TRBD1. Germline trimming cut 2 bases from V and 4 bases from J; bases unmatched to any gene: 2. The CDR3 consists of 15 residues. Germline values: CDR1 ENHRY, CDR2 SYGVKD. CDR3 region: CAISEPGQGYNEQFF. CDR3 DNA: TGTGCCATCAGTGAGCCGGGACAGGGGTACAATGAGCAGTTCTTC.

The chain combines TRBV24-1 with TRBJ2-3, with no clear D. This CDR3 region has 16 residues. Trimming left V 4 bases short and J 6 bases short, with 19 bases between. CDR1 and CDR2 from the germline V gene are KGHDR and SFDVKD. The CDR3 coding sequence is TGTGCCACCAGTGACCCCCTAGACCCGTTCGGGGATACGCAGTATTTT. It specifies CATSDPLDPFGDTQYF.

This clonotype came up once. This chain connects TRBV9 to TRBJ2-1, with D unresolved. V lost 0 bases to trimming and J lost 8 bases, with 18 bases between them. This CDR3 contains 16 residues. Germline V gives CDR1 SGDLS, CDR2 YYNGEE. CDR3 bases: TGTGCCAGCAGCGTAGATTCGGCGGAAAGCCCCCATGAGCAGTTCTTC. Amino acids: CASSVDSAESPHEQFF.

CDR3 coding DNA: TGTGCCAGCAGCTTAGTCACCAGCAGTGAGCAGTTCTTC. It codes for CASSLVTSSEQFF. The V call is TRBV7-8, the J call TRBJ2-1; D remains unclear. Germline lookup yields CDR1 SGHVS and CDR2 FQNEAQ. Trimming took 1 base from V and 9 from J, leaving 10 bases between them. This CDR3 is 13 amino acids long. Based on the CDR3 plus reference TRBV7-8 and TRBJ2-1, the full variable domain is GAGVSQSPRYKVAKRGQDVALRCDPISGHVSLFWYQQALGQGPEFLTYFQNEAQLDKSGLPSDRFFAERPEGSVSTLKIQRTQQEDSAVYLCASSLVTSSEQFFGPGTRLTVL.